The 8 T cell receptor beta chains listed next were all sequenced from one sample in a study of PD-1 blockade in classical Hodgkin lymphoma. In every patient, relapse followed autologous stem cell transplantation, while exposure to brentuximab vedotin differed. Measured with immunoSEQ multiplex PCR; TCRdb has only the in-frame clones, and not every one. This sample has 20,000 to 30,000 clones; roughly 80% occur once, and the top ten carry approximately 7.9%. The sample consisted of peripheral blood mononuclear cells (PBMCs), taken before the second cycle of nivolumab. The receptor set was obtained from a human donor with classical Hodgkin lymphoma.

This clone appeared a few times. The chain employs TRBV30 and TRBJ2-1, with no clear D. Trimming left V 4 bases short and J 5 bases short, with 9 bases between. This CDR3 spans 12 amino acids. Germline CDR1 reads GTSNPN; CDR2 reads SVGIG (reference sequence). The CDR3 sequence is CAWIQVNNEQFF. The DNA for the CDR3 is TGTGCCTGGATTCAGGTAAACAATGAGCAGTTCTTC.

The chain carries TRBV4-3 and TRBJ1-5; the match to TRBD1 covers 8 bases. The V gene end was trimmed by 1 base and the J gene end by 4 bases; junction bases not matched to a gene: 3. The CDR3 contains 15 residues. Germline V gene data show CDR1 as LGHNA and CDR2 as YSLEER. The CDR3 nucleotides are TGCGCCAGCAGCCAAGCAGGGGGCTTAAATCAGCCCCAGCATTTT. The encoded protein is CASSQAGGLNQPQHF.

The genes are TRBV7-3 and TRBJ2-5; D gene uncertain. This CDR3 has 11 residues. Germline V CDR1 and CDR2: SGHTA, FQGTGA. Trimming removed 2 bases at V and 7 bases at J, with 5 bases between. This chain's CDR3 is CASSLVRTQYF. The CDR3 nucleotides read TGTGCCAGCAGCTTAGTGAGGACCCAGTACTTC.

The chain joins TRBV6-5 to TRBJ1-1, with D perhaps TRBD1 (5 bases). CDR1 MNHEY and CDR2 SVGAGI come from the germline V gene. This CDR3 contains 15 residues. Trimming shortened V by 6 bases and J by 1 base, and 15 bases separated the two germline ends. The CDR3 loop reads CASRPLGLPNTEAFF. Here the CDR3 DNA reads TGTGCCAGCAGGCCCCTGGGGCTGCCGAACACTGAAGCTTTCTTT.

V and J are TRBV7-8 and TRBJ1-1; D gene uncertain. Germline V gene lookup returns CDR1 SGHVS and CDR2 FQNEAQ. Trimming stripped 6 bases from V and 3 bases from J, with 17 bases between. CDR3 length: 15 residues. The CDR3 protein is CASSYWTLKYTEAFF. Here the CDR3 DNA reads TGTGCCAGCAGTTACTGGACTCTAAAGTACACTGAAGCTTTCTTT. The variable domain in full, with the rest retrieved from reference TRBV7-8 and TRBJ1-1, is GAGVSQSPRYKVAKRGQDVALRCDPISGHVSLFWYQQALGQGPEFLTYFQNEAQLDKSGLPSDRFFAERPEGSVSTLKIQRTQQEDSAVYLCASSYWTLKYTEAFFGQGTRLTVV.

The V call is TRBV20-1, the J call TRBJ2-7; D unresolved. The CDR3 length is 11 residues. CDR1 DFQATT and CDR2 SNEGSKA come from the germline V gene (reference sequence). With 0 bases removed from V and 0 bases from J, the gap between germline ends came to 0 bases. CDR3 sequence reads: CSARDSYEQYF. For the CDR3, the DNA is TGCAGTGCTAGAGACTCCTACGAGCAGTACTTC.

This clone has a handful of counts. The chain employs TRBV2 and TRBJ1-2; D possibly corresponds to TRBD1 (5 bases). This CDR3 is built from 12 residues. Germline V CDR1 and CDR2: SNHLY, FYNNEI. V was pared by 8 bases and J by 4 bases, with 11 bases between. The chain's CDR3 is CASLGVAYGYTF. DNA for the CDR3: TGTGCCAGCCTGGGGGTGGCCTATGGCTACACCTTC. The whole variable domain, filled in from reference TRBV2 and TRBJ1-2, reads EPEVTQTPSHQVTQMGQEVILRCVPISNHLYFYWYRQILGQKVEFLVSFYNNEISEKSEIFDDQFSVERPDGSNFTLKIRSTKLEDSAMYFCASLGVAYGYTFGSGTRLTVV.

This sequence joins TRBV4-2 and TRBJ2-7, with D tentatively TRBD2 (5 bases). V was trimmed by 0 bases and J by 9 bases, leaving 12 bases between them. The CDR3 has 13 amino acids. Germline CDR1 LGHNA, CDR2 YNFKEQ. CDR3 amino acids: CASSQDRGSVQYF. CDR3 nucleotides: TGTGCCAGCAGCCAAGATCGGGGATCGGTGCAGTACTTC.